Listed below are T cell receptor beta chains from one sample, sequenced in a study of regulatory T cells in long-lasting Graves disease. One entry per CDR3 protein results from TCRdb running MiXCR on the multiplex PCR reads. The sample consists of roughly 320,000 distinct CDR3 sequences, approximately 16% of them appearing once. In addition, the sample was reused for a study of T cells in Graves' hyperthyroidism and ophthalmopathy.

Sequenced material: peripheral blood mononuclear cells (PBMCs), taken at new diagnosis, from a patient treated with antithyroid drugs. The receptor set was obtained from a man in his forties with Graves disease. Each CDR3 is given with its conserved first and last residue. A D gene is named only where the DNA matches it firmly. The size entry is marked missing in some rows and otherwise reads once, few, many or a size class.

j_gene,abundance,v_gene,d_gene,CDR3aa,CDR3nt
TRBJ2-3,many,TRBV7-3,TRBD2,CASSLAGGLDTQYF,TGTGCCAGCAGCTTAGCGGGGGGGTTAGATACGCAGTATTTT
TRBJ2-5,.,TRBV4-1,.,CASSQVLRDPQETQYF,TGCGCCAGCAGCCAAGTTCTCCGGGACCCACAAGAGACCCAGTACTTC
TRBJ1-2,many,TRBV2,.,CASSKPRHLVVYGYTF,TGTGCCAGCAGCAAACCAAGACATTTGGTTGTCTATGGCTACACCTTC
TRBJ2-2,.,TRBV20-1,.,CSAKIYTGELFF,TGCAGTGCCAAAATCTACACCGGGGAGCTGTTTTTT
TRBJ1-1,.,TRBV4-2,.,CASSPQVRGDTEAFF,TGTGCCAGCAGCCCTCAGGTACGGGGGGACACTGAAGCTTTCTTT
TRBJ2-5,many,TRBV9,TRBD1,CASSRGQGKETQYF,TGTGCCAGCAGCCGAGGACAGGGAAAAGAGACCCAGTACTTC
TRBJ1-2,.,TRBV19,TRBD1,CASSGTDRVYGYTF,TGTGCCAGTAGCGGGACTGACAGGGTCTATGGCTACACCTTC
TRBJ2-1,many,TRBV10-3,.,CAISEFPAPSLNEQFF,TGTGCCATCAGTGAGTTTCCGGCCCCGAGCCTAAATGAGCAGTTCTTC
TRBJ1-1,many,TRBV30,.,CAWTEQFGTEAFF,TGTGCCTGGACGGAACAGTTCGGGACTGAAGCTTTCTTT
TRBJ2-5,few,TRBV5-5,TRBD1,CASSQGVADPETQYF,TGTGCCAGCAGTCAGGGGGTCGCGGACCCAGAGACCCAGTACTTC
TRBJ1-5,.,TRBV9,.,CASSRGGSNQPQHF,TGTGCCAGCAGTCGTGGGGGTAGCAATCAGCCCCAGCATTTT
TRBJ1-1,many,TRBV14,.,CASSQTLGTEAFF,TGTGCCAGCAGCCAAACGCTGGGGACTGAAGCTTTCTTT
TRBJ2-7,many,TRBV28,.,CASLRGGGQGYEQYF,TGTGCCAGCCTTAGGGGGGGCGGCCAAGGGTACGAGCAGTACTTC
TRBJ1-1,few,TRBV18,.,CASSPDSREAFF,TGTGCCAGCTCACCCGACAGCCGGGAAGCTTTCTTT
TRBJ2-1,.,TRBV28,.,CASSLDPGINEQFF,TGTGCCAGCAGCTTAGATCCGGGAATCAATGAGCAGTTCTTC
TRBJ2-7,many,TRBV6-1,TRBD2,CASRRGLAGVYEQYF,TGTGCCAGCAGAAGAGGACTAGCGGGGGTTTACGAGCAGTACTTC
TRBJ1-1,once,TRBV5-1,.,CASSPPGGREAAFF,TGCGCCAGCAGCCCGCCGGGGGGAAGGGAAGCAGCTTTCTTT
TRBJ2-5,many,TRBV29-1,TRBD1,CSGTGGPFETQYF,TGCAGCGGGACAGGGGGCCCCTTTGAGACCCAGTACTTC
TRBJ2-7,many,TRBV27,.,CASSLSLPAGNYEQYF,TGTGCCAGCAGTTTATCCCTCCCCGCAGGAAACTACGAGCAGTACTTC
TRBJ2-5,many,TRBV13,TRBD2,CASSFLRGAQETQYF,TGTGCCAGCAGCTTTCTGCGGGGGGCCCAAGAGACCCAGTACTTC
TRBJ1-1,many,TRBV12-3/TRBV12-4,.,CASSDMGAEAFF,TGTGCCAGCAGCGATATGGGGGCTGAAGCTTTCTTT
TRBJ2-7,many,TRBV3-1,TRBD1,CASSQDQARGNYEQYF,TGTGCCAGCAGCCAAGATCAGGCCAGGGGGAACTACGAGCAGTACTTC
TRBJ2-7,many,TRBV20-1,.,CSPRGGQSYEQYF,TGCAGTCCTCGCGGAGGACAGAGCTACGAGCAGTACTTC
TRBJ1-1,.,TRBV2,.,CASSGFNRASEAFF,TGTGCCAGCAGTGGTTTTAACAGGGCGTCGGAAGCTTTCTTT
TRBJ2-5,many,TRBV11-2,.,CASSLAWGIGQETQYF,TGTGCCAGCAGCTTAGCGTGGGGAATTGGACAAGAGACCCAGTACTTC
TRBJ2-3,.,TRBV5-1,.,CASSSGSLDTQYF,TGCGCCAGCAGCTCGGGTTCGTTAGATACGCAGTATTTT
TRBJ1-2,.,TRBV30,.,CAWGPGFYGYTF,TGTGCCTGGGGGCCCGGGTTCTATGGCTACACCTTC
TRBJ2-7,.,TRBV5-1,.,CASSLSPSVSYEQYF,TGCGCCAGCAGCTTGAGCCCCTCGGTTAGCTACGAGCAGTACTTC
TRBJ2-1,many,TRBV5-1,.,CASRGGGLYNEQFF,TGCGCCAGCAGGGGCGGGGGCCTGTACAATGAGCAGTTCTTC
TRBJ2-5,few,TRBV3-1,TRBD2,CASSQPGLAKETQYF,TGTGCCAGCAGCCAACCCGGACTAGCGAAAGAGACCCAGTACTTC
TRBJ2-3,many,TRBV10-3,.,CAISESMGLTNTQYF,TGTGCCATCAGTGAGTCGATGGGCCTCACAAATACGCAGTATTTT
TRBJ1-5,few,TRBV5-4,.,CASSSYGSNQPQHF,TGTGCCAGCAGCTCGTATGGGAGCAATCAGCCCCAGCATTTT
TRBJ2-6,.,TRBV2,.,CASSRGGAGANVLTF,TGTGCCAGCAGTAGGGGGGGGGCTGGGGCCAACGTCCTGACTTTC
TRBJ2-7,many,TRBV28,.,CASSTVRASYEQYF,TGTGCCAGCAGTACCGTCCGGGCCTCCTACGAGCAGTACTTC
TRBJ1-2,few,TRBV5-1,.,CASSPGATDTYGYTF,TGCGCCAGCAGCCCCGGGGCGACCGACACTTATGGCTACACCTTC
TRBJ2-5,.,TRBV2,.,CASSGFGRHHQQYQETQYF,TGTGCCAGCAGTGGATTTGGCCGACACCACCAACAGTACCAAGAGACCCAGTACTTC
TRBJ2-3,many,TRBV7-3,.,CASSPGQITDTQYF,TGTGCCAGCAGCCCCGGACAGATCACAGATACGCAGTATTTT
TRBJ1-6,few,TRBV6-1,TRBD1,CASSALTGGGLNSPLHF,TGTGCCAGCAGTGCTCTGACAGGGGGCGGCCTTAATTCACCCCTCCACTTT
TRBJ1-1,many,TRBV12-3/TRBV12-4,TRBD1,CASSRDRERTEAFF,TGTGCCAGCAGCCGAGACAGGGAAAGGACTGAAGCTTTCTTT
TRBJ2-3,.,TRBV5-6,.,CASSLVDRPTDTQYF,TGTGCCAGCAGCTTGGTCGACAGGCCCACAGATACGCAGTATTTT
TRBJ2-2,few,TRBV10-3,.,CAISEYQQVRPNTGELFF,TGTGCCATCAGTGAGTACCAACAGGTCAGACCGAACACCGGGGAGCTGTTTTTT
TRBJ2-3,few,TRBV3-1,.,CASSQARLLVPDTQYF,TGTGCCAGCAGCCAAGCGAGACTACTTGTCCCAGATACGCAGTATTTT
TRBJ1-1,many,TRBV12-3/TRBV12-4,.,CASSLGMDVWGTEAFF,TGTGCCAGCAGTTTGGGGATGGACGTCTGGGGGACTGAAGCTTTCTTT
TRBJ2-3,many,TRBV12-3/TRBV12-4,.,CASSRAGVADTQYF,TGTGCCAGCAGTAGGGCAGGGGTCGCAGATACGCAGTATTTT
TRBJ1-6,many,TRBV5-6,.,CASSLASTGYSPLHF,TGTGCCAGCAGCTTGGCTTCGACAGGTTATTCACCCCTCCACTTT
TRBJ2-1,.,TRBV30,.,CAWSRVGEQFF,TGTGCCTGGAGTCGAGTAGGTGAGCAGTTCTTC
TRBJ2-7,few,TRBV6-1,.,CASRPDRTSYEQYF,TGTGCCAGCAGGCCAGACAGGACCTCCTACGAGCAGTACTTC
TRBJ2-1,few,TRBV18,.,CASSVRGENEQFF,TGTGCCAGCTCAGTCCGCGGGGAGAATGAGCAGTTCTTC
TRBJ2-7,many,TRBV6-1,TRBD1,CASRRGQGDYEQYF,TGTGCCAGCAGGCGCGGACAGGGGGACTACGAGCAGTACTTC
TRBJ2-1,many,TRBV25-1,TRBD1,CASSAEGQGLYNEQFF,TGTGCCAGCAGTGCCGAGGGACAGGGACTCTACAATGAGCAGTTCTTC